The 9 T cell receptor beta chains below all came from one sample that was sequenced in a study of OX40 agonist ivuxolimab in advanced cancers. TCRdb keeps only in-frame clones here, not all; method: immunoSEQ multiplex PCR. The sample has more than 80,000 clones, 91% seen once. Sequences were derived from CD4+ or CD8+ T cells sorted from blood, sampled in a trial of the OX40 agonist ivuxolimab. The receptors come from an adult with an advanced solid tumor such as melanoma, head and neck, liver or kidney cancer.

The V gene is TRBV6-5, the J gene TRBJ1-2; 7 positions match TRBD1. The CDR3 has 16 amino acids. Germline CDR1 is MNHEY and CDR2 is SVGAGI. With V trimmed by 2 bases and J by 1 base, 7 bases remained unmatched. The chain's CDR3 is CASSYKGAGFNYGYTF. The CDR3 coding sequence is TGTGCCAGCAGTTACAAGGGGGCGGGGTTTAACTATGGCTACACCTTC.

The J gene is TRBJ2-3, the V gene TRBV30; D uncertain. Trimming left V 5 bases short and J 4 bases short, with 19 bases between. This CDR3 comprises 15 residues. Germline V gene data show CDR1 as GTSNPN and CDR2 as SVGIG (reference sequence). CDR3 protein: CAWVGVGVAADTQYF. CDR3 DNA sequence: TGTGCCTGGGTTGGGGTAGGAGTAGCAGCAGATACGCAGTATTTT.

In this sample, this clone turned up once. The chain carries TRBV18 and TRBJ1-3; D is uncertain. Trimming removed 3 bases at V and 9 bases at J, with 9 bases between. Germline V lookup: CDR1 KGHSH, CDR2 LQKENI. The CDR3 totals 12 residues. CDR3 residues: CASSPLEGTIYF. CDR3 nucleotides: TGTGCCAGCTCACCCCTGGAGGGCACCATATATTTT.

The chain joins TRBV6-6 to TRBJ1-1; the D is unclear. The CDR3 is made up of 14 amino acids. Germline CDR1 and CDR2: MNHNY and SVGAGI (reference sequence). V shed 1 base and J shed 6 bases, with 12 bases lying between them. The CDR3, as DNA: TGTGCCAGCAGTTACTGGGAGTCCCGTTCTGAAGCTTTCTTT. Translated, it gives CASSYWESRSEAFF.

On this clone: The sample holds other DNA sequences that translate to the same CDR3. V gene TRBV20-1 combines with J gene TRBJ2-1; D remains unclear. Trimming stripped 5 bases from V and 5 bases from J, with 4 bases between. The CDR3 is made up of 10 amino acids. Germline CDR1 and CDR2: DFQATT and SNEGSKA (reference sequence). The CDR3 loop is CSAADNEQFF. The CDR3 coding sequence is TGCAGTGCTGCAGACAATGAGCAGTTCTTC.

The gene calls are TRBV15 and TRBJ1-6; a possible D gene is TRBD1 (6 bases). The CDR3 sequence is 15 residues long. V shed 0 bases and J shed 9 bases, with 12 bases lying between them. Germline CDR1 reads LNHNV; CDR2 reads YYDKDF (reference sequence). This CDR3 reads CATSRDGTLVSPLHF. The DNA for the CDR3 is TGTGCCACCAGCAGAGACGGGACATTGGTTTCACCCCTCCACTTT. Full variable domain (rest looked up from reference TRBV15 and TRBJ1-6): DAMVIQNPRYQVTQFGKPVTLSCSQTLNHNVMYWYQQKSSQAPKLLFHYYDKDFNNEADTPDNFQSRRPNTSFCFLDIRSPGLGDTAMYLCATSRDGTLVSPLHFGNGTRLTVT.

CDR3 protein: CASRTSGEQFF. The CDR3 region has the DNA TGTGCCAGCAGGACAAGTGGTGAGCAGTTCTTC. The chain has TRBV11-3 and TRBJ2-1; D not resolved. Germline V gene lookup returns CDR1 SGHNT and CDR2 YENEEA. Trimming stripped 6 bases from V and 9 bases from J, with 9 bases between. The CDR3 is 11 amino acids.

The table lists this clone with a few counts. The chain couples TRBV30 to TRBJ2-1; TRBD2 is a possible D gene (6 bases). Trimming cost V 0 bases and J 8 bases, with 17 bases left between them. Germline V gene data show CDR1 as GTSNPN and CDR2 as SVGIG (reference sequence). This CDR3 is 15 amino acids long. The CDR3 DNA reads TGTGCCTGGAGTGTACAGAGCGGGTCTGGGGATGAGCAGTTCTTC. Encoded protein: CAWSVQSGSGDEQFF.

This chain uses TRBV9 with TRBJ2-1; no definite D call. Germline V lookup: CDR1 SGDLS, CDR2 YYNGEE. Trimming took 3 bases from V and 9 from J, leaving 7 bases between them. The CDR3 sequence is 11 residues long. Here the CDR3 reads CASSATAEQFF. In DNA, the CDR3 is TGTGCCAGCAGCGCAACAGCTGAGCAGTTCTTC.